The sequence of this T cell receptor beta chain was determined in a study of blood T cell repertoires in COVID-19. As for the study in general: Sources were T cells, B-cell-depleted T cells, or PBMCs; the material itself was cDNA or gDNA.

One Seattle source followed patients from active infection through their disease course. V shed 2 bases, J shed 5 bases, and the junction held 4 bases outside the gene matches. The CDR3 contains 14 residues. Germline CDR1 and CDR2: SGHNT and YYREEE (reference sequence). The data were produced by immunoSEQ multiplex PCR, yet TCRdb's version contains in-frame clones alone and is incomplete. The data contain under 150,000 clones, around nine tenths of them seen just once; the ten biggest clones take up roughly 4.5%. The clonotype comes from a man aged 60 to 75 with COVID-19, enrolled during active disease. The V call is TRBV5-4, the J call TRBJ2-5, with 9 positions matching TRBD1. Sequences were obtained from peripheral blood. The CDR3 here is CASSFIGTGETQYF. DNA of the CDR3: TGTGCCAGCAGCTTCATCGGGACAGGGGAGACCCAGTACTTC. Looking up the rest from reference TRBV5-4 and TRBJ2-5 gives the full variable domain: ETGVTQSPTHLIKTRGQQVTLRCSSQSGHNTVSWYQQALGQGPQFIFQYYREEENGRGNFPPRFSGLQFPNYSSELNVNALELDDSALYLCASSFIGTGETQYFGPGTRLLVL.